These 20 T cell receptor beta chains were sequenced from one sample in a study of blood T cell repertoires in COVID-19. The method was immunoSEQ multiplex PCR; TCRdb's version includes in-frame clones alone and lacks a portion of them. Counted here are 150,000 or so clones, 80% to 90% occurring once; the ten biggest clones make up 3.6%. Sequenced sample: PBMCs or T cells enriched from blood (not recorded which). The receptors were sampled from a woman in her forties or fifties in a cohort exposed to, infected with or recovered from COVID-19 (not recorded which).

The chain couples TRBV6-2 or TRBV6-3 to TRBJ2-7; the D gene is possibly TRBD2 (5 bases). The CDR3 has 15 amino acids. Per germline, CDR1 MNHEY and CDR2 SVGEGT. The germline V and J ends were trimmed by 2 bases and 1 base, with 12 bases remaining between them. In DNA form, the CDR3 reads TGTGCCAGCAGTTACCCCCCCCGGGGATCCTACGAGCAGTACTTC. Translating it yields CASSYPPRGSYEQYF.

The gene calls are TRBV5-4 and TRBJ2-2, with a tentative D call TRBD1 (5 bases). In germline, CDR1 is SGHNT, CDR2 YYREEE (reference sequence). The CDR3 is 15 residues long. Between the trimmed V and J ends, which lost 0 bases and 3 bases, there was a span of 9 bases. The CDR3 DNA follows: TGTGCCAGCAGCTTGGGGACAACTTACACCGGGGAGCTGTTTTTT. This sequence encodes CASSLGTTYTGELFF.

The gene calls are TRBV15 and TRBJ1-1, with D tentatively TRBD1 (5 bases). The CDR3 runs 16 residues. The germline V gene encodes CDR1 LNHNV and CDR2 YYDKDF (reference sequence). Trimming pared 2 bases from V and 0 bases from J, leaving 13 bases between. The CDR3 loop reads CATSRLPEGVNTEAFF. The CDR3, as DNA: TGTGCCACCAGCAGACTACCAGAAGGGGTGAACACTGAAGCTTTCTTT.

This rearrangement joins TRBV23-1 to TRBJ2-7; no definite D call. TRBV23-1 qualifies as an ORF whose function is uncertain. The CDR3 sequence is 13 residues long. Trimming removed 1 base from V and 1 base from J, with 5 bases in between. CDR3 sequence reads: CASSQLKSYEQYF. In DNA, the CDR3 is TGCGCCAGCAGTCAATTAAAATCCTACGAGCAGTACTTC.

This clone has just a few counts. This chain joins TRBV28 and TRBJ1-3, with 7 bases matching TRBD1. CDR3 length equals 15 residues. J gave up 4 bases and V 6 bases, and 9 bases lay outside the gene matches. Looked up from germline, CDR1 is MDHEN and CDR2 is SYDVKM. In DNA form, the CDR3 reads TGTGCCAGCAGCTCCGTACAGGGGAGCGGAAACACCATATATTTT. Translating it yields CASSSVQGSGNTIYF.

This clone was seen a single time. The rearrangement uses TRBV5-1 and TRBJ2-3; 7 nucleotides line up with TRBD1. CDR3 length equals 15 residues. Germline V gene lookup returns CDR1 SGHRS and CDR2 YFSETQ. The J segment lost 2 bases and the V segment lost 3 bases, leaving 6 bases of the junction unmatched. The CDR3, as DNA: TGCGCCAGCAGCTGGTGGACAGGTTCCACAGATACGCAGTATTTT. Encoded protein: CASSWWTGSTDTQYF. The full variable domain, completed using reference TRBV5-1 and TRBJ2-3, is KAGVTQTPRYLIKTRGQQVTLSCSPISGHRSVSWYQQTPGQGLQFLFEYFSETQRNKGNFPGRFSGRQFSNSRSEMNVSTLELGDSALYLCASSWWTGSTDTQYFGPGTRLTVL.

This clone was seen once. The gene calls are TRBV7-3 and TRBJ2-3; D gene ambiguous. The CDR3 has 14 amino acids. Trimming took off 2 bases at V and 2 bases at J, with 8 bases between the two ends. Germline assignment: CDR1 SGHTA and CDR2 FQGTGA. As DNA, the CDR3 is TGTGCCAGCAGCTTATCCAAGCACACAGATACGCAGTATTTT. This sequence encodes CASSLSKHTDTQYF.

The V and J genes are TRBV5-1 and TRBJ2-2, with TRBD2 identical over 9 bases. CDR1 is SGHRS and CDR2 is YFSETQ in the germline V gene. The CDR3 contains 17 residues. The V and J ends lost 0 bases and 4 bases, in that order; junction bases with no gene match: 7. The CDR3 protein is CASSLVGSGSLTGELFF. CDR3 nucleotide sequence: TGCGCCAGCAGCTTGGTGGGTAGCGGGAGCCTCACCGGGGAGCTGTTTTTT.

The chain recombines TRBV9 with TRBJ1-6; TRBD1 aligns across 9 bases. V lost 3 bases to trimming and J lost 9 bases; unmatched junction nucleotides: 4. Looked up from germline, CDR1 is SGDLS and CDR2 is YYNGEE. This CDR3 has 14 residues. The CDR3 spells CASSGQGVRSPLHF. Here the CDR3 DNA reads TGTGCCAGCAGCGGACAGGGGGTCCGTTCACCCCTCCACTTT.

J is TRBJ1-6 and V is TRBV27; D is uncertain. The CDR3 consists of 16 residues. Germline-derived CDR1 and CDR2 are MNHEY and SMNVEV (reference sequence). Trimming removed 2 bases at V and 6 bases at J, with 14 bases between. The CDR3 DNA sequence: TGTGCCAGCAGTTTAGATGGGCCAAGGTTTAATTCACCCCTCCACTTT. It translates to CASSLDGPRFNSPLHF.

The chain combines TRBV25-1 with TRBJ2-5; 8 bases match TRBD1. CDR3 length: 17 residues. CDR1 is MGHDK and CDR2 is SYGVNS in the germline V gene. V lost 2 bases, J lost 1 base, and 9 bases stayed unmatched. The CDR3: CASSERRTGLFQETQYF. The CDR3 DNA reads as TGTGCCAGCAGTGAACGGCGGACAGGGTTATTCCAAGAGACCCAGTACTTC.

The gene calls are TRBV15 and TRBJ2-5; 11 nucleotides agree with TRBD2. V lost 1 base, J lost 1 base, and 2 bases stayed unmatched. The length of the CDR3 is 16 residues. Germline values: CDR1 LNHNV, CDR2 YYDKDF (reference sequence). CDR3 sequence reads: CATSRASGGTQETQYF. In DNA form, the CDR3 reads TGTGCCACCAGCAGAGCTAGCGGGGGGACCCAAGAGACCCAGTACTTC.

The J gene is TRBJ2-6, the V gene TRBV5-5; no reliable D call. CDR1 is SGHKS and CDR2 is YYEKEE in the germline V gene (reference sequence). The CDR3 is made up of 15 amino acids. V gave up 4 bases and J gave up 0 bases, with 8 bases separating them. CDR3 DNA sequence: TGTGCCAGCAGCCTGGATAGCTCTGGGGCCAACGTCCTGACTTTC. It yields the protein CASSLDSSGANVLTF.

The genes are TRBV3-1 (or the pseudogene TRBV3-2) and TRBJ1-4, with a possible D match to TRBD1 (5 bases). Germline CDR1 is LGHDT and CDR2 is YNNKEL (reference sequence). V dropped 5 bases and J dropped 7 bases, with 17 bases sitting between them. The CDR3 runs 15 residues. The CDR3 here is CASSEGSWGFEKLFF. Here the CDR3 DNA reads TGTGCCAGCAGCGAAGGCTCTTGGGGCTTTGAAAAACTGTTTTTT.

This sequence joins TRBV19 and TRBJ2-6; 8 bases agree with TRBD1. With V trimmed by 7 bases and J by 0 bases, 5 bases remained unmatched. Germline lookup yields CDR1 LNHDA and CDR2 SQIVND (reference sequence). CDR3 length: 16 amino acids. CDR3 protein: CASIRDRSSGANVLTF. The DNA for the CDR3 is TGTGCCAGTATCCGGGACAGGAGCTCTGGGGCCAACGTCCTGACTTTC.

The chain joins TRBV6-6 to TRBJ2-1, with TRBD1 matching 9 bases. This CDR3 has 16 amino acids. V lost 5 bases, J lost 4 bases, and 9 bases stayed unmatched. The V gene's germline CDR1 is MNHNY and CDR2 SVGAGI (reference sequence). The CDR3 bases are TGTGCCAGCAGTGCACGGACAGGGGATAAGTACAATGAGCAGTTCTTC. The encoded protein is CASSARTGDKYNEQFF.

The V call is TRBV28, the J call TRBJ2-5; TRBD2 might be the D (5 bases). V was shortened by 2 bases and J by 5 bases, with 18 bases between the two germline ends. The V gene's germline CDR1 is MDHEN and CDR2 SYDVKM. The CDR3 loop spans 16 amino acids. This chain's CDR3 is CASSLGVLRTGETQYF. The CDR3 bases are TGTGCCAGCAGTTTAGGGGTATTAAGAACGGGGGAGACCCAGTACTTC.

The genes are TRBV11-2 and TRBJ2-7; 9 positions match TRBD2. The CDR3 covers 18 residues. CDR1 is SGHAT and CDR2 is FQNNGV in the germline V gene. Trimming at V came to 5 bases and at J to 5 bases, leaving 19 bases not matched to a gene. The CDR3 DNA reads TGTGCCAGCAGCCCAGAGGTCCCCGTTAGCGGGAGTATCGACGAGCAGTACTTC. This translates into CASSPEVPVSGSIDEQYF.

The chain employs TRBV7-9 and TRBJ2-7, with D maybe TRBD1 (5 bases). The germline V gene has CDR1 SEHNR and CDR2 FQNEAQ (reference sequence). V lost 5 bases and J 3 bases, leaving 11 bases between the germline ends. The CDR3 loop spans 13 amino acids. The CDR3 sequence: CASSPTAGYEQYF. The DNA of the CDR3 is TGTGCCAGCAGCCCGACAGCTGGCTACGAGCAGTACTTC.

This clone was observed a few times. V usage is TRBV5-6 and J usage is TRBJ2-1; 8 bases match TRBD1. This CDR3 is built from 16 residues. V trimming: 3 bases; J trimming: 6 bases; junction bases outside the gene matches: 11. CDR1 is SGHDT and CDR2 is YYEEEE in the germline V gene. The CDR3 DNA follows: TGTGCCAGCAGCTCGTTAGGACAGGGTGGGGTCAATGAGCAGTTCTTC. Protein: CASSSLGQGGVNEQFF.